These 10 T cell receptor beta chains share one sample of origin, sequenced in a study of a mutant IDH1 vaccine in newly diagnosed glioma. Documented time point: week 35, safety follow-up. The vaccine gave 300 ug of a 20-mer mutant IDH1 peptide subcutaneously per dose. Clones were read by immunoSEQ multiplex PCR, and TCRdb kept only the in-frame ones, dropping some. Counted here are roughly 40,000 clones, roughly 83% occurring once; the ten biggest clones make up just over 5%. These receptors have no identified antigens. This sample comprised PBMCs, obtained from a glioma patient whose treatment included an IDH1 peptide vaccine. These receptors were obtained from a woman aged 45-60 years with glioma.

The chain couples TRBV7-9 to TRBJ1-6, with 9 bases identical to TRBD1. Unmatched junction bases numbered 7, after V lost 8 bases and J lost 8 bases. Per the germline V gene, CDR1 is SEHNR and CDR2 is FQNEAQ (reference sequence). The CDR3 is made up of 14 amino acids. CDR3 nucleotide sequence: TGTGCCAGCGCGGGACAGGGAGATTATTCACCCCTCCACTTT. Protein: CASAGQGDYSPLHF.

The CDR3 is CRDADPEAFF. In DNA form, the CDR3 reads TGCAGGGACGCAGACCCTGAAGCTTTCTTT. V and J are TRBV29-1 and TRBJ1-1, with no clear D. CDR1 and CDR2 from the germline V gene are SQVTM and ANQGSEA. The CDR3 covers 10 residues. Drawing the rest from reference TRBV29-1 and TRBJ1-1, the complete variable domain is SAVISQKPSRDICQRGTSLTIQCQVDSQVTMMFWYRQQPGQSLTLIATANQGSEATYESGFVIDKFPISRPNLTFSTLTVSNMSPEDSSIYLCRDADPEAFFGQGTRLTVV.

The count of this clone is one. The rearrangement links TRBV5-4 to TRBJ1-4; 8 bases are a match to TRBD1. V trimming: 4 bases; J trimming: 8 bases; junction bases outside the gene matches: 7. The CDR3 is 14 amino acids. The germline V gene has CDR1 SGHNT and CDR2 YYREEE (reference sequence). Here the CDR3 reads CASSQDRVNEKLFF. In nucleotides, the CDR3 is TGTGCCAGCAGCCAGGACAGGGTCAACGAAAAACTGTTTTTT.

The CDR3 sequence: CASSLEGQGNSPLHF. In DNA, the CDR3 is TGTGCCAGCAGCTTGGAGGGACAGGGGAATTCACCCCTCCACTTT. The V and J genes are TRBV5-4 and TRBJ1-6, with 10 bases lining up with TRBD1. J was trimmed by 7 bases and V by 0 bases; bases with no gene match: 1. CDR3 size: 15 residues. Germline-derived CDR1 and CDR2 are SGHNT and YYREEE (reference sequence).

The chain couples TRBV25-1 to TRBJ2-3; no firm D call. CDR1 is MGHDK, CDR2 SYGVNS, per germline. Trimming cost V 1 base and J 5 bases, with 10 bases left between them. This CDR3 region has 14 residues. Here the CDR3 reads CASSEFIEIDTQYF. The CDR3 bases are TGTGCCAGCAGTGAATTCATAGAAATAGATACGCAGTATTTT.

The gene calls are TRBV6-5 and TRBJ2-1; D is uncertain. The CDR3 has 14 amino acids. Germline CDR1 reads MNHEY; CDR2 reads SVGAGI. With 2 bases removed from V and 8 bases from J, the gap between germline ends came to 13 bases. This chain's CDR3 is CASSYRAGGDEQFF. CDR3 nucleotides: TGTGCCAGCAGTTACCGGGCAGGTGGGGATGAGCAGTTCTTC.

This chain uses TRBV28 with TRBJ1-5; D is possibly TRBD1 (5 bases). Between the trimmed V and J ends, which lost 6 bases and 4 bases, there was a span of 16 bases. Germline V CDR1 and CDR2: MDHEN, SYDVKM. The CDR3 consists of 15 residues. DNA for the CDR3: TGTGCCAGCAGCACCCGTCGGGGGGAGAATCAGCCCCAGCATTTT. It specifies CASSTRRGENQPQHF. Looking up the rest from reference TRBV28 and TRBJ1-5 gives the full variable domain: DVKVTQSSRYLVKRTGEKVFLECVQDMDHENMFWYRQDPGLGLRLIYFSYDVKMKEKGDIPEGYSVSREKKERFSLILESASTNQTSMYLCASSTRRGENQPQHFGDGTRLSIL.

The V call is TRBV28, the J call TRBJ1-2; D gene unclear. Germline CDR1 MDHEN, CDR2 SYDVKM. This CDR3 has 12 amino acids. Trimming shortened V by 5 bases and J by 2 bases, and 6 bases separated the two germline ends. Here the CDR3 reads CASSRSNYGYTF. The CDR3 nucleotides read TGTGCCAGCAGTAGGTCGAACTATGGCTACACCTTC.

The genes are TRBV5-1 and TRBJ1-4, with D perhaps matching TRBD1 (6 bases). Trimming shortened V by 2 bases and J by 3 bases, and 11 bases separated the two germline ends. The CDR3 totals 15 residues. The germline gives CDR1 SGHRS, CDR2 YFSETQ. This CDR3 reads CASSFGGQSNEKLFF. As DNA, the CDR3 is TGCGCCAGCAGCTTCGGGGGGCAATCTAATGAAAAACTGTTTTTT.

The CDR3 bases are TGTGCCAGCAGCGTCCAGACCGGGACAGGGGTCGGCGAGCAGTACTTC. Amino acid sequence: CASSVQTGTGVGEQYF. The rearrangement joins TRBV9 to TRBJ2-7; 10 nucleotides match TRBD1. Germline V gene data show CDR1 as SGDLS and CDR2 as YYNGEE. Germline trimming cut 2 bases from V and 6 bases from J; bases unmatched to any gene: 11. The CDR3 consists of 16 residues.